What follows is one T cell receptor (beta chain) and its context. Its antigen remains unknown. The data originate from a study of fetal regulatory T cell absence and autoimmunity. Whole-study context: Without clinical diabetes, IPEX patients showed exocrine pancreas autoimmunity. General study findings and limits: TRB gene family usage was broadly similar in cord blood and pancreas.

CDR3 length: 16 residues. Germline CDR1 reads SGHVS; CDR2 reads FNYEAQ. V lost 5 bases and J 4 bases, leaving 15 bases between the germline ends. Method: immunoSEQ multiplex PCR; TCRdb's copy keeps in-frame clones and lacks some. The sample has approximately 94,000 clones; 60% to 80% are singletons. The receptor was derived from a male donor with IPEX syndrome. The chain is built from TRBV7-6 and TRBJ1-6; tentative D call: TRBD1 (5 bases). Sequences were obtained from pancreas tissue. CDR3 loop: CASSDYRDPYNSPLHF. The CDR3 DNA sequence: TGTGCCAGCAGCGACTACCGGGACCCTTATAATTCACCCCTCCACTTT.